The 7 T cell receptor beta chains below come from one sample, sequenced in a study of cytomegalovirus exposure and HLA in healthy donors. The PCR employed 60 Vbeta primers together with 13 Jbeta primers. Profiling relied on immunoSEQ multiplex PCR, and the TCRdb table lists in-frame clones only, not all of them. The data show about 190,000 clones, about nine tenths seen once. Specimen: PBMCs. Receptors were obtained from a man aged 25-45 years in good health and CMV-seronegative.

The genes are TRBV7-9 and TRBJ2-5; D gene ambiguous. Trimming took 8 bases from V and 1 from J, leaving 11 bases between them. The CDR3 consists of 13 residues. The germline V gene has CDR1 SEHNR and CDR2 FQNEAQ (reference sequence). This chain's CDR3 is CASWRALQETQYF. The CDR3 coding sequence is TGTGCCAGCTGGAGAGCTCTCCAAGAGACCCAGTACTTC.

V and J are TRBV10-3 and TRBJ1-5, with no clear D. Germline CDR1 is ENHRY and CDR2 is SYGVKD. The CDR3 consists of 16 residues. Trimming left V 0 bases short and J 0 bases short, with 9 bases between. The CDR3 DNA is TGTGCCATCAGTGAGTCGTTACAGTATAGCAATCAGCCCCAGCATTTT. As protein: CAISESLQYSNQPQHF.

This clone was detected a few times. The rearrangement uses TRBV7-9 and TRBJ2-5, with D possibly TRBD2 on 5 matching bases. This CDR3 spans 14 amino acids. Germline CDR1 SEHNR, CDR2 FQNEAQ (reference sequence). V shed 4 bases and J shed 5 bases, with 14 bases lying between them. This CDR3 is CASSWTGRVETQYF. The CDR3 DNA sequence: TGTGCCAGCAGCTGGACTGGGAGAGTGGAGACCCAGTACTTC.

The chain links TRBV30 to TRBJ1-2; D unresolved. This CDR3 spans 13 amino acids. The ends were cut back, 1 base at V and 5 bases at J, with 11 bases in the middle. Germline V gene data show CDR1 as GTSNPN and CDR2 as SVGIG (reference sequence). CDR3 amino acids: CAWSGGKRYGYTF. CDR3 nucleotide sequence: TGTGCCTGGAGTGGGGGTAAGCGGTATGGCTACACCTTC. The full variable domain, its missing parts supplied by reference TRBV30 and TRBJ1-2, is SQTIHQWPATLVQPVGSPLSLECTVEGTSNPNLYWYRQAAGRGLQLLFYSVGIGQISSEVPQNLSASRPQDRQFILSSKKLLLSDSGFYLCAWSGGKRYGYTFGSGTRLTVV.

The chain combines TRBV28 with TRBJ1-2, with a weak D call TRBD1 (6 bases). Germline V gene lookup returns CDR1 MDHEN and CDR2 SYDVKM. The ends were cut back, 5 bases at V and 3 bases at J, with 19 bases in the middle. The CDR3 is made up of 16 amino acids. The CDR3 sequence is CASSRLTGSPYYGYTF. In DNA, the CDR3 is TGTGCCAGCAGTCGACTGACAGGATCCCCCTACTATGGCTACACCTTC.

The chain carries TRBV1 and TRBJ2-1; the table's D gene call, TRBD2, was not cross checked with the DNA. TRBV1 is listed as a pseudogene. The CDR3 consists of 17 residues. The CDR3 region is CTSSQKVRGGSYNEQFF. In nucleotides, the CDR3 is TGCACCAGCAGCCAAAAGGTTCGGGGGGGCTCCTACAATGAGCAGTTCTTC.

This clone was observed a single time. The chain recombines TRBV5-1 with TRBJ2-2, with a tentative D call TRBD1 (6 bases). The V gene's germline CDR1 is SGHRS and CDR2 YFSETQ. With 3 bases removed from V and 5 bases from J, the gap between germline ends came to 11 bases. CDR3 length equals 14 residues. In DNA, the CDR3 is TGCGCCAGCAGCTCAACACAGGGAACCGGGGAGCTGTTTTTT. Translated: CASSSTQGTGELFF.